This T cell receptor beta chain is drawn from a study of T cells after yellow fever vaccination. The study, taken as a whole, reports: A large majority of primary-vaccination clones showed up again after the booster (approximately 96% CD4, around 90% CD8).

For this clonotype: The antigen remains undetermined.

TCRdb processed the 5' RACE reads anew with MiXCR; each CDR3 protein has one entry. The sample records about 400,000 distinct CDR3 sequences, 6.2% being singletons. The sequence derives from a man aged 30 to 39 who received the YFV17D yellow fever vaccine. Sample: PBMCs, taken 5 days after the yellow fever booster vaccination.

The CDR3 loop reads CASSFSTLNTEAFF. For the CDR3, the DNA is TGTGCCAGCAGTTTTTCCACACTGAACACTGAAGCTTTCTTT. The chain recombines TRBV28 with TRBJ1-1; no reliable D call. The CDR3 totals 14 residues. In germline, CDR1 is MDHEN, CDR2 SYDVKM. V was clipped by 3 bases and J by 0 bases, with 8 bases between them.